The 25 T cell receptor beta chains listed next were all sequenced from one sample in a study of cytomegalovirus exposure and HLA in healthy donors. Sequenced by immunoSEQ multiplex PCR; TCRdb stores in-frame clones only, minus some. The table records 90,000 to 150,000 clones, about 91% of them present only once. The sequencing sample was made of PBMCs. These receptors all stem from a young man in good health and CMV-seronegative.

The chain employs TRBV5-5 and TRBJ2-7; D is unclear. Germline V CDR1 and CDR2: SGHKS, YYEKEE (reference sequence). Trimming took 8 bases from V and 2 from J, leaving 11 bases between them. The CDR3 is 12 amino acids. CDR3 amino acids: CASNSFPYEQYF. CDR3 DNA: TGTGCCAGTAACAGTTTTCCCTACGAGCAGTACTTC. The whole variable domain, filled in from reference TRBV5-5 and TRBJ2-7, reads DAGVTQSPTHLIKTRGQQVTLRCSPISGHKSVSWYQQVLGQGPQFIFQYYEKEERGRGNFPDRFSARQFPNYSSELNVNALLLGDSALYLCASNSFPYEQYFGPGTRLTVT.

The CDR3 DNA is TGTGCCAGCAGTTTATTTGCGGGAGCCTCCTACGAGCAGTACTTC. Its translation: CASSLFAGASYEQYF. This chain uses TRBV28 with TRBJ2-7; 7 nucleotides match TRBD2. The ends lost 1 base at V and 0 bases at J; junction bases unmatched: 3. CDR3 length equals 15 residues. The germline gives CDR1 MDHEN, CDR2 SYDVKM.

This chain joins TRBV2 and TRBJ1-1; D is ambiguous. Germline values: CDR1 SNHLY, CDR2 FYNNEI. Trimming removed 1 base from V and 1 base from J, with 10 bases in between. The CDR3 consists of 15 residues. This CDR3 reads CASSEGPGKNTEAFF. For the CDR3, the DNA is TGTGCCAGCAGTGAAGGGCCAGGCAAGAACACTGAAGCTTTCTTT.

The CDR3 reads CASSDQGFLTDTQYF. CDR3 nucleotides: TGTGCCAGCAGCGATCAGGGTTTTCTCACAGATACGCAGTATTTT. The V and J genes are TRBV7-8 and TRBJ2-3; a weak D match, TRBD1 (5 bases). This CDR3 contains 15 residues. V lost 5 bases to trimming and J lost 2 bases, with 14 bases between them. Germline loops: CDR1 SGHVS, CDR2 FQNEAQ.

The rearrangement joins TRBV7-9 to TRBJ2-1, with a tentative D call TRBD1 (6 bases). The CDR3 is made up of 14 amino acids. Trimming stripped 7 bases from V and 6 bases from J, with 16 bases between. Germline V gives CDR1 SEHNR, CDR2 FQNEAQ (reference sequence). The CDR3 spells CASTSTGQFNEQFF. In DNA, the CDR3 is TGTGCCAGCACCAGTACAGGACAGTTCAATGAGCAGTTCTTC.

V gene TRBV28 combines with J gene TRBJ1-6; 7 bases map to TRBD1. This CDR3 contains 17 residues. The germline CDR1 and CDR2 sequences are MDHEN and SYDVKM. V trimming: 0 bases; J trimming: 9 bases; junction bases outside the gene matches: 11. In nucleotides, the CDR3 is TGTGCCAGCAGTTTATGGAGCGACAGGGTTACTTTTTCACCCCTCCACTTT. It codes for CASSLWSDRVTFSPLHF.

V usage is TRBV30 and J usage is TRBJ1-3; TRBD1 matches at 7 bases. The CDR3 runs to 12 residues. From germline, CDR1 is GTSNPN and CDR2 SVGIG (reference sequence). The junction had 1 base not matched to a gene; V was cut back by 5 bases and J by 3 bases. The CDR3 protein is CAWGTVGNTIYF. Written as DNA, the CDR3 is TGTGCCTGGGGGACAGTTGGAAACACCATATATTTT.

The genes are TRBV6-5 and TRBJ1-2; unclear D gene. CDR3 length: 12 residues. The V and J ends lost 5 bases and 4 bases respectively, with 8 bases between them. The germline gives CDR1 MNHEY, CDR2 SVGAGI. The chain's CDR3 is CASSPSLYGYTF. The CDR3 bases are TGTGCCAGCAGTCCCTCCCTCTATGGCTACACCTTC.

The chain carries TRBV13 and TRBJ1-1; 7 bases are a match to TRBD1. Germline-derived CDR1 and CDR2 are PRHDT and FYEKMQ (reference sequence). V lost 6 bases and J lost 7; bases outside the gene matches: 5. The CDR3 is 12 residues long. CDR3 region: CASRLTGVEAFF. The CDR3 nucleotides read TGTGCCAGCAGGTTAACAGGGGTTGAAGCTTTCTTT.

V usage is TRBV18 and J usage is TRBJ1-1; 10 positions match TRBD1. V was clipped by 4 bases and J by 1 base; unmatched bases: 6. The germline gives CDR1 KGHSH, CDR2 LQKENI. There are 16 residues in the CDR3. The CDR3: CASSRGTGVANTEAFF. The CDR3 region has the DNA TGTGCCAGCTCACGAGGGACAGGGGTAGCGAACACTGAAGCTTTCTTT.

This clone was seen just once. The chain carries TRBV6-5 and TRBJ2-2; 7 positions match TRBD1. The CDR3 is made up of 15 amino acids. Germline V gives CDR1 MNHEY, CDR2 SVGAGI. J lost 4 bases, V lost 7 bases, and 9 bases had no gene match. Here the CDR3 reads CASNRQGGVTGELFF. The CDR3 bases are TGTGCCAGCAACAGACAGGGTGGCGTCACCGGGGAGCTGTTTTTT.

With respect to this clone: Other DNA sequences within the sample encode an identical CDR3. The V gene is TRBV4-3, the J gene TRBJ1-1; D unresolved. Trimming removed 0 bases at V and 0 bases at J, with 17 bases between. CDR3 size: 18 residues. Germline CDR1 and CDR2: LGHNA and YSLEER. The DNA for the CDR3 is TGCGCCAGCAGCCAAGACCGCGGGATATCCGGTATGAACACTGAAGCTTTCTTT. It is translated as CASSQDRGISGMNTEAFF.

This clone appeared once. The V and J genes are TRBV6-5 and TRBJ1-1; a weak D match, TRBD1 (6 bases). CDR1 and CDR2 from the germline V gene are MNHEY and SVGAGI. There are 13 residues in the CDR3. The V and J ends lost 5 bases and 7 bases respectively, with 14 bases between them. The CDR3: CASSPPGTFEAFF. The CDR3 DNA sequence: TGTGCCAGCAGTCCACCCGGGACATTTGAAGCTTTCTTT.

The chain has TRBV12-5 and TRBJ1-5; no definite D call. There are 20 residues in the CDR3. CDR1 is LGHNT, CDR2 FRNRAP, per germline. V was trimmed by 5 bases and J by 12 bases, leaving 38 bases between them. The CDR3 region is CASGPSIYGETILSASNQHF. The CDR3 bases are TGTGCTAGTGGTCCATCCATTTACGGGGAAACAATTCTAAGCGCCTCGAACCAGCATTTT.

The chain recombines TRBV29-1 with TRBJ1-1; D gene unclear. The V gene lost 1 base and the J gene lost 6 bases, with 6 bases spanning the gap. Germline-derived CDR1 and CDR2 are SQVTM and ANQGSEA. This CDR3 has 11 residues. The DNA for the CDR3 is TGCAGCGTTGAAGGCGTGGCTGAAGCTTTCTTT. Its protein product is CSVEGVAEAFF.

V and J are TRBV9 and TRBJ2-3, with D maybe TRBD2 (6 bases). With 0 bases removed from V and 4 bases from J, the gap between germline ends came to 12 bases. Looked up from germline, CDR1 is SGDLS and CDR2 is YYNGEE. The CDR3 loop spans 15 amino acids. The CDR3 loop reads CASSVDRPGADTQYF. DNA of the CDR3: TGTGCCAGCAGCGTAGACCGTCCGGGAGCAGATACGCAGTATTTT.

This rearrangement joins TRBV28 to TRBJ2-1; 8 bases are shared with TRBD1. Germline V gives CDR1 MDHEN, CDR2 SYDVKM. This CDR3 region has 14 residues. V shed 8 bases, J shed 3 bases, and the junction held 6 bases outside the gene matches. The CDR3 nucleotides read TGTGCCAGCGAGGGACAGGAGAACTACAATGAGCAGTTCTTC. It codes for CASEGQENYNEQFF.

This clone was counted between two and nine times. The chain employs TRBV27 and TRBJ2-2, with 9 nucleotides matching TRBD1. The germline V gene encodes CDR1 MNHEY and CDR2 SMNVEV (reference sequence). The V and J ends lost 5 bases and 6 bases, in that order; junction bases with no gene match: 7. There are 15 residues in the CDR3. The DNA of the CDR3 is TGTGCCAGCAGTAAGGGACAGGGAGGGTCCGGGGAGCTGTTTTTT. Translating it yields CASSKGQGGSGELFF.

The chain combines TRBV19 with TRBJ2-7; 9 bases are shared with TRBD2. Germline V lookup: CDR1 LNHDA, CDR2 SQIVND (reference sequence). The CDR3 covers 13 residues. Unmatched junction bases numbered 1, after V lost 2 bases and J lost 5 bases. The CDR3 region is CASSILAGNEQYF. CDR3 nucleotide sequence: TGTGCCAGTAGTATACTAGCGGGAAACGAGCAGTACTTC.

The chain has TRBV15 and TRBJ1-2; 7 bases align to TRBD1. The CDR3 consists of 13 residues. CDR1 is LNHNV and CDR2 is YYDKDF in the germline V gene (reference sequence). The V and J ends lost 6 bases and 2 bases, in that order; junction bases with no gene match: 3. Here the CDR3 DNA reads TGTGCCACCAGTAAGACAGGGAACTATGGCTACACCTTC. Protein sequence: CATSKTGNYGYTF.

This clone has a handful of counts. The CDR3 is CASNPELSNSPLHF. In nucleotides, the CDR3 is TGTGCCAGTAATCCGGAACTATCTAATTCACCCCTCCACTTT. The chain carries TRBV19 and TRBJ1-6; D not certain. Germline CDR1 is LNHDA and CDR2 is SQIVND (reference sequence). V lost 7 bases and J lost 6, with 13 bases in between. The CDR3 loop spans 14 amino acids.

The chain uses TRBV25-1 and TRBJ2-2; 7 bases match TRBD1. This CDR3 is built from 15 residues. The germline CDR1 and CDR2 sequences are MGHDK and SYGVNS. Unmatched junction bases numbered 4, after V lost 6 bases and J lost 0 bases. In DNA, the CDR3 is TGTGCCAGCAGACGGACAGGTCCGAACACCGGGGAGCTGTTTTTT. Translation gives CASRRTGPNTGELFF.

The chain recombines TRBV11-2 with TRBJ2-1, with 10 bases fitting TRBD2. V shed 5 bases and J 8 bases; nucleotides not matched to a gene: 6. CDR3 length: 14 amino acids. From germline, CDR1 is SGHAT and CDR2 FQNNGV. The CDR3 coding sequence is TGTGCCAGCAGCCTACGCGGGACTAGCGATGAGCAGTTCTTC. Translation gives CASSLRGTSDEQFF.

The table lists this clone with a count of one. V gene TRBV7-9 combines with J gene TRBJ1-2, with D tentatively TRBD1 (6 bases). The CDR3 consists of 13 residues. Trimming stripped 5 bases from V and 4 bases from J, with 11 bases between. From germline, CDR1 is SEHNR and CDR2 FQNEAQ (reference sequence). The CDR3 nucleotides read TGTGCCAGCAGCGGAGACAGGCCCTATGGCTACACCTTC. Protein product: CASSGDRPYGYTF.

The rearrangement uses TRBV29-1 and TRBJ2-1; possible D gene TRBD1, 5 bases. Germline V CDR1 and CDR2: SQVTM, ANQGSEA. With 2 bases removed from V and 6 bases from J, the gap between germline ends came to 8 bases. The CDR3 spans 12 residues. The CDR3 sequence is CSVELDSNEQFF. In nucleotides, the CDR3 is TGCAGCGTTGAACTAGACAGCAATGAGCAGTTCTTC.